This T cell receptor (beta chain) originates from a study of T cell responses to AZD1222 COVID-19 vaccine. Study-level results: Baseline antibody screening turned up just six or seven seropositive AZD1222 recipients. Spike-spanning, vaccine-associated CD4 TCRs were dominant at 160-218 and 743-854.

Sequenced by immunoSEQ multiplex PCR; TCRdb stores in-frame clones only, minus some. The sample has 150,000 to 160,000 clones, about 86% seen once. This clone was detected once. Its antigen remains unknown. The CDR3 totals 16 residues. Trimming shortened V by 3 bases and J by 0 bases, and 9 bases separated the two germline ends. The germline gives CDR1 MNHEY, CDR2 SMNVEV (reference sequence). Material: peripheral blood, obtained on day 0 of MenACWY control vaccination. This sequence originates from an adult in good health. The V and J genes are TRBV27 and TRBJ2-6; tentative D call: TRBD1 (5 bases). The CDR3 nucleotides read TGTGCCAGCAGTTTCCACACAGGCTCTGGGGCCAACGTCCTGACTTTC. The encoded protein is CASSFHTGSGANVLTF.